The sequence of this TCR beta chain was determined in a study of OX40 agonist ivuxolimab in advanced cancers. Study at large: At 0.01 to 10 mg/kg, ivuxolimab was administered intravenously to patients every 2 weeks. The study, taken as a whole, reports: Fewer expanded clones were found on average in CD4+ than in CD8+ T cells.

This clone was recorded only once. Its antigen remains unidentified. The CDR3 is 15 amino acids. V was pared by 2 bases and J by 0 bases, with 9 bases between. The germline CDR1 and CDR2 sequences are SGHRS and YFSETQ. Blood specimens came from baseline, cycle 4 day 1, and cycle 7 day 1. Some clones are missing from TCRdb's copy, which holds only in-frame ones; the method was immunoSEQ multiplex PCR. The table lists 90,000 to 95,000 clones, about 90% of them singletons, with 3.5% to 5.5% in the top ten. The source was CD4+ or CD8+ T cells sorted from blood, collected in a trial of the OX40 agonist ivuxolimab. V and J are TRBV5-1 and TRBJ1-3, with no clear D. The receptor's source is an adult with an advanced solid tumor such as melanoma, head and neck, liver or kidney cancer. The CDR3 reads CASSFETDSGNTIYF. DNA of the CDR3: TGCGCCAGCAGCTTTGAAACAGACTCTGGAAACACCATATATTTT.